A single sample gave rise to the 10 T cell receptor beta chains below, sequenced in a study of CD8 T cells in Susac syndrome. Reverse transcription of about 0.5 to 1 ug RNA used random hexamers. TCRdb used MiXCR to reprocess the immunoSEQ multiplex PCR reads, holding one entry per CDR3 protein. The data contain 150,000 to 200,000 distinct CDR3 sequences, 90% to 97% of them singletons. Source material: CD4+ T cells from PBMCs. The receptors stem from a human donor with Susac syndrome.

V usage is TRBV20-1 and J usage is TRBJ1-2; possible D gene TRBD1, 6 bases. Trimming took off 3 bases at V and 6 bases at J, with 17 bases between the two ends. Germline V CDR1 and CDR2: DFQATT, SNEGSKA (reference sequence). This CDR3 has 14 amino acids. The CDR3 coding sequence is TGCAGTGCTAGCCTCGAGGGGGAATGGGATGGCTACACCTTC. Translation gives CSASLEGEWDGYTF.

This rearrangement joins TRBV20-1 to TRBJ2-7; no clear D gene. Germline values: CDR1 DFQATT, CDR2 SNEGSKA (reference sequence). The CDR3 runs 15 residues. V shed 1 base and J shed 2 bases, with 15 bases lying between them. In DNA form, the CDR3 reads TGCAGTGCTAGAGCGCGGCGGTCAAATACCTACGAGCAGTACTTC. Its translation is CSARARRSNTYEQYF.

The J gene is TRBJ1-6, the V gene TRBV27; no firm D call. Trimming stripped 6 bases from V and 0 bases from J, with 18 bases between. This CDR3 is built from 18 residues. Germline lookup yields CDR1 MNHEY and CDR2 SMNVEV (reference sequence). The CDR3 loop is CASSHPGRGSSYNSPLHF. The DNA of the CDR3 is TGTGCCAGCAGCCACCCGGGGAGAGGGAGCTCCTATAATTCACCCCTCCACTTT.

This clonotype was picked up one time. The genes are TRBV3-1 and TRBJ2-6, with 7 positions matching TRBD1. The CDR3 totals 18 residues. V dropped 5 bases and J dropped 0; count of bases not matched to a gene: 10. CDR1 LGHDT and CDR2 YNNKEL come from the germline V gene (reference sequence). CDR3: CASSGPGQLGSGANVLTF. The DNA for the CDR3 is TGTGCCAGCAGCGGACCGGGACAGCTAGGCTCTGGGGCCAACGTCCTGACTTTC.

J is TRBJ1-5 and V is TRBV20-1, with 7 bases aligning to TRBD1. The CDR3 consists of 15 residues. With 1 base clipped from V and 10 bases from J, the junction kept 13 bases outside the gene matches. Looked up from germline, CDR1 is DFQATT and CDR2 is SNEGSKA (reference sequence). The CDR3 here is CSARGELTGSLPQHF. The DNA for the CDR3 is TGCAGTGCTAGAGGGGAATTGACAGGGTCCCTCCCCCAGCATTTT.

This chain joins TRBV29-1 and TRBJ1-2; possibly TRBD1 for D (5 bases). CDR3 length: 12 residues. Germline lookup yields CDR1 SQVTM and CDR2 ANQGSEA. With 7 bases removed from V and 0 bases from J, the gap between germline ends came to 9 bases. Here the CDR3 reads CSGGSANYGYTF. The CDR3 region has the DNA TGCAGCGGGGGGTCAGCTAACTATGGCTACACCTTC.

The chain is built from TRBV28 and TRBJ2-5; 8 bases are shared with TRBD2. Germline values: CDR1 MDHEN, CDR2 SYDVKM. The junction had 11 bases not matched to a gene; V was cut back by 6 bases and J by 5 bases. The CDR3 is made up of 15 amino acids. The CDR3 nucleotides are TGTGCCAGCAGAGAAACGGGACTAGGGCGGGAGACCCAGTACTTC. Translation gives CASRETGLGRETQYF.

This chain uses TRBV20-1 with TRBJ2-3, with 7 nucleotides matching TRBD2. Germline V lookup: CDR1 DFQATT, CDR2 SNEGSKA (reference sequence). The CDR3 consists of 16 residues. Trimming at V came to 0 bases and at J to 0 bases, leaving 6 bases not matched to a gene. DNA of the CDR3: TGCAGTGCTAGAGATCCCCACGGGGGGAGCACAGATACGCAGTATTTT. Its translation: CSARDPHGGSTDTQYF.

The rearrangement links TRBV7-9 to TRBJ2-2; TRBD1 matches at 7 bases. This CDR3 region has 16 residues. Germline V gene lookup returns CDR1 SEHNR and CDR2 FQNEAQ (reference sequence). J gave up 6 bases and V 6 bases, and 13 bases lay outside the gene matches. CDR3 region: CASSRTLTGAAGELFF. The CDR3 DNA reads TGTGCCAGCAGTCGTACCCTTACAGGGGCGGCCGGGGAGCTGTTTTTT.

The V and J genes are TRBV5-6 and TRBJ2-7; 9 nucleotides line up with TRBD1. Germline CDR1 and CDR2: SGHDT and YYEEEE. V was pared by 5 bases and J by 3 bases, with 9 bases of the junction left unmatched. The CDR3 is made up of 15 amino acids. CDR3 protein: CASSPGTGKSYEQYF. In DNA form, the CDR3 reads TGTGCCAGCAGTCCCGGGACAGGGAAAAGCTACGAGCAGTACTTC.